This T cell receptor (beta chain) was captured by sequencing in a study of T-cell memory formation after mild COVID-19. Between the trimmed V and J ends, which lost 5 bases and 6 bases, there was a span of 14 bases. Germline V gene sequence: CDR1 SGHRS, CDR2 YFSETQ. The CDR3 is 14 residues long. Via MiXCR, TCRdb re-called the 5' RACE reads, giving one row per CDR3 protein. The repertoire includes 270,000 or so distinct CDR3 sequences, 16% of them detected once, and around 23% sits in the top ten. The chain employs TRBV5-1 and TRBJ1-4, with no clear D. The sequencing input was PBMCs or a T cell subset sorted from them (not recorded which). This receptor was identified in a man between 18 and 35 years old who had mild COVID-19 (a few samples of this study predate the infection). Cell type and time point are not known. Written as DNA, the CDR3 is TGCGCCAGCAGTATATCTGGGGTGGATGAAAAACTGTTTTTT. This sequence encodes CASSISGVDEKLFF.